Shown below are 20 T cell receptor beta chains from a single sample sequenced in a study of blood T cell repertoires in COVID-19. Libraries were prepared by immunoSEQ multiplex PCR; TCRdb keeps only in-frame clonotypes and omits some of them. This table has 300,000 to 450,000 clones, roughly 85% appearing once. The sequenced sample was peripheral blood. Receptors originate from a young woman with acute or convalescent COVID-19.

V usage is TRBV27 and J usage is TRBJ2-3, with D perhaps matching TRBD2 (5 bases). V gave up 1 base and J gave up 5 bases, with 22 bases separating them. The CDR3 covers 18 residues. The germline V gene encodes CDR1 MNHEY and CDR2 SMNVEV (reference sequence). The CDR3 sequence: CASSLFYRSERRGDTQYF. As DNA, the CDR3 is TGTGCCAGCAGTTTATTCTATAGAAGCGAGAGACGGGGAGATACGCAGTATTTT.

The V and J genes are TRBV12-3 or TRBV12-4 and TRBJ1-1, with D possibly matching TRBD1 (5 bases). There are 11 residues in the CDR3. V was cut by 5 bases and J by 6 bases, with 7 bases left in between. The CDR3 loop reads CASSRGSEAFF. The DNA for the CDR3 is TGTGCCAGCAGTCGGGGGTCTGAAGCTTTCTTT.

This clone appeared once. The chain recombines TRBV28 with TRBJ1-5, with D perhaps TRBD1 (6 bases). CDR1 MDHEN and CDR2 SYDVKM come from the germline V gene. The CDR3 totals 18 residues. Trimming took 6 bases from V and 5 from J, leaving 26 bases between them. The CDR3 is CASSPSRGLGAVDQPQHF. The DNA for the CDR3 is TGTGCCAGCAGCCCGAGCAGGGGCCTTGGCGCGGTGGATCAGCCCCAGCATTTT.

The chain carries TRBV5-1 and TRBJ2-7; maybe TRBD2 (7 bases). This CDR3 region has 14 residues. Germline values: CDR1 SGHRS, CDR2 YFSETQ. Trimming cost V 3 bases and J 2 bases, with 12 bases left between them. In DNA, the CDR3 is TGCGCCAGCAGCTCCGGGGGGCGGGCCTACGAGCAGTACTTC. Its protein product is CASSSGGRAYEQYF.

V and J are TRBV7-3 and TRBJ1-2, with a possible D match to TRBD1 (5 bases). The CDR3 loop spans 15 amino acids. Germline V CDR1 and CDR2: SGHTA, FQGTGA. V lost 0 bases, J lost 0 bases, and 8 bases lay in between. CDR3 protein: CASSLTGQANYGYTF. The CDR3 nucleotides read TGTGCCAGCAGCTTAACCGGACAAGCTAACTATGGCTACACCTTC. Based on the CDR3 plus reference TRBV7-3 and TRBJ1-2, the full variable domain is GAGVSQTPSNKVTEKGKYVELRCDPISGHTALYWYRQSLGQGPEFLIYFQGTGAADDSGLPNDRFFAVRPEGSVSTLKIQRTERGDSAVYLCASSLTGQANYGYTFGSGTRLTVV.

The chain joins TRBV28 to TRBJ2-1, with 8 bases matching TRBD2. V shed 4 bases and J 3 bases; nucleotides not matched to a gene: 8. The length of the CDR3 is 16 residues. Per germline, CDR1 MDHEN and CDR2 SYDVKM. The CDR3 coding sequence is TGTGCCAGCAGTTATGCCACCGGGACTAGCTACAATGAGCAGTTCTTC. Protein sequence: CASSYATGTSYNEQFF. The whole variable domain, filled in from reference TRBV28 and TRBJ2-1, reads DVKVTQSSRYLVKRTGEKVFLECVQDMDHENMFWYRQDPGLGLRLIYFSYDVKMKEKGDIPEGYSVSREKKERFSLILESASTNQTSMYLCASSYATGTSYNEQFFGPGTRLTVL.

The genes are TRBV27 and TRBJ2-7; TRBD1 is a possible D gene (6 bases). Germline values: CDR1 MNHEY, CDR2 SMNVEV (reference sequence). With 4 bases removed from V and 2 bases from J, the gap between germline ends came to 15 bases. The CDR3 length is 15 residues. CDR3 protein: CASSSRPTGTYEQYF. Here the CDR3 DNA reads TGTGCCAGCAGTTCCCGTCCCACAGGGACCTACGAGCAGTACTTC.

The chain links TRBV20-1 to TRBJ1-2; D is perhaps TRBD1 (5 bases). Germline values: CDR1 DFQATT, CDR2 SNEGSKA (reference sequence). The CDR3 has 12 residues. V was shortened by 3 bases and J by 6 bases, with 11 bases between the two germline ends. This chain's CDR3 is CSASVGVDGYTF. Here the CDR3 DNA reads TGCAGTGCTAGTGTAGGGGTCGATGGCTACACCTTC.

The chain uses TRBV7-9 and TRBJ2-1; 9 bases match TRBD2. Germline lookup yields CDR1 SEHNR and CDR2 FQNEAQ (reference sequence). V dropped 8 bases and J dropped 5; count of bases not matched to a gene: 7. This CDR3 region has 14 residues. The CDR3 sequence: CASQGRGGDNEQFF. The CDR3 region has the DNA TGTGCCAGCCAGGGGCGCGGGGGGGACAATGAGCAGTTCTTC.

The V and J genes are TRBV3-1 (or the pseudogene TRBV3-2) and TRBJ2-1; TRBD2 matches at 14 bases. Germline CDR1 LGHDT, CDR2 YNNKEL (reference sequence). The trim removed 3 bases at V and 1 base at J, leaving 8 bases unmatched. This CDR3 contains 19 residues. The CDR3 protein is CASSQPGTSGRSSYNEQFF. CDR3 nucleotide sequence: TGTGCCAGCAGCCAGCCCGGGACTAGCGGGAGAAGTTCCTACAATGAGCAGTTCTTC.

With regard to this clone: This sample includes further DNA sequences coding for the same CDR3. The chain combines TRBV5-6 with TRBJ2-7; 10 bases agree with TRBD2. This CDR3 is built from 15 residues. V shed 4 bases, J shed 1 base, and the junction held 5 bases outside the gene matches. Looked up from germline, CDR1 is SGHDT and CDR2 is YYEEEE. The CDR3 DNA reads TGTGCCAGCAGCAAAGGACTAGCGGATTCCTACGAGCAGTACTTC. This translates into CASSKGLADSYEQYF.

V usage is TRBV27 and J usage is TRBJ2-3, with 7 bases that match TRBD2. The CDR3 runs 16 residues. Trimming at V came to 6 bases and at J to 3 bases, leaving 12 bases not matched to a gene. Germline V gene lookup returns CDR1 MNHEY and CDR2 SMNVEV (reference sequence). In DNA, the CDR3 is TGTGCCAGCAGCTTCCAGCGGGGTGTCGGAACAGATACGCAGTATTTT. As protein: CASSFQRGVGTDTQYF.

CDR3 bases: TGTGCCAGCAGTGAAGAAGGGAGGGGCAATCAGCCCCAGCATTTT. Its protein product is CASSEEGRGNQPQHF. This chain links TRBV2 with TRBJ1-5; D gene uncertain. V dropped 1 base and J dropped 2 bases, with 9 bases sitting between them. The germline V gene encodes CDR1 SNHLY and CDR2 FYNNEI. The CDR3 extends over 15 amino acids.

This chain links TRBV7-9 with TRBJ1-5; perhaps TRBD1 as D (5 bases). This CDR3 comprises 15 residues. The ends were cut back, 0 bases at V and 0 bases at J, with 6 bases in the middle. Germline V lookup: CDR1 SEHNR, CDR2 FQNEAQ (reference sequence). The CDR3 here is CASSLAGGSNQPQHF. In DNA, the CDR3 is TGTGCCAGCAGCTTAGCGGGGGGTAGCAATCAGCCCCAGCATTTT.

The J gene is TRBJ2-7, the V gene TRBV6-2 or TRBV6-3; TRBD1 matches at 12 bases. The CDR3 is made up of 15 amino acids. The germline gives CDR1 MNHEY, CDR2 SVGEGT. With 5 bases clipped from V and 4 bases from J, the junction kept 6 bases outside the gene matches. CDR3 loop: CASSAPGQGAYEQYF. CDR3 DNA sequence: TGTGCCAGCAGTGCACCGGGACAGGGGGCTTACGAGCAGTACTTC.

The chain couples TRBV5-6 to TRBJ2-3, with 14 nucleotides matching TRBD2. The germline gives CDR1 SGHDT, CDR2 YYEEEE. The V and J ends lost 2 bases and 4 bases, in that order; junction bases with no gene match: 3. CDR3 length: 16 residues. The CDR3, as DNA: TGTGCCAGCAGCTTCGGACTAGCGGGAGGAGCAGATACGCAGTATTTT. Protein product: CASSFGLAGGADTQYF.

The V and J genes are TRBV25-1 and TRBJ2-7; D remains unclear. With 5 bases removed from V and 6 bases from J, the gap between germline ends came to 11 bases. CDR3 length: 12 amino acids. Germline V gene lookup returns CDR1 MGHDK and CDR2 SYGVNS. DNA for the CDR3: TGTGCCAGCAGTTTCCAAGCTATCGAGCAGTACTTC. It specifies CASSFQAIEQYF.

This clone was seen only once. The chain links TRBV6-5 to TRBJ1-4; TRBD1 aligns across 9 bases. Germline V gene data show CDR1 as MNHEY and CDR2 as SVGAGI. V gave up 1 base and J gave up 6 bases; unmatched junction bases: 3. The CDR3 has 15 amino acids. CDR3 nucleotides: TGTGCCAGCAGTTACTTGGGACAGGGCGATGAAAAACTGTTTTTT. Protein sequence: CASSYLGQGDEKLFF.

The gene calls are TRBV10-1 and TRBJ2-7; perhaps TRBD2 as D (6 bases). The germline gives CDR1 WNHNN, CDR2 SYGVQD (reference sequence). Between the trimmed V and J ends, which lost 4 bases and 1 base, there was a span of 14 bases. This CDR3 is 15 amino acids long. The CDR3 region is CASSVGLAGSYEQYF. CDR3 nucleotides: TGCGCCAGCAGTGTTGGGCTCGCGGGATCCTACGAGCAGTACTTC.

The chain couples TRBV5-1 to TRBJ2-4, with D tentatively TRBD2 (6 bases). With 4 bases removed from V and 5 bases from J, the gap between germline ends came to 16 bases. The CDR3 is 15 amino acids. Looked up from germline, CDR1 is SGHRS and CDR2 is YFSETQ. The CDR3 nucleotides read TGCGCCAGCAGCCGGATTAGCGGCGAAGAAAACATTCAGTACTTC. Protein: CASSRISGEENIQYF.